These 15 T cell receptor beta chains were all obtained from the same sample, sequenced in a study of control samples from healthy donors and cancer patients. Assay used: immunoSEQ multiplex PCR; TCRdb lists only in-frame clones, some missing. Here the sample spans 100,000 to 150,000 clones, approximately 92% being singletons. What was sequenced was PBMCs. Source of these receptors: a man older than 75 with head and neck cancer.

The rearrangement joins TRBV4-1 to TRBJ2-5; no definite D call. CDR3 length equals 13 residues. With 0 bases removed from V and 5 bases from J, the gap between germline ends came to 7 bases. CDR1 is MGHRA, CDR2 YSYEKL, per germline. Here the CDR3 reads CASSQDFLETQYF. The DNA of the CDR3 is TGCGCCAGCAGCCAAGACTTCCTTGAGACCCAGTACTTC.

This sequence joins TRBV7-9 and TRBJ2-5, with 7 bases identical to TRBD1. CDR1 is SEHNR and CDR2 is FQNEAQ in the germline V gene (reference sequence). The CDR3 has 14 residues. V shed 1 base, J shed 4 bases, and the junction held 3 bases outside the gene matches. In DNA, the CDR3 is TGTGCCAGCAGCTTAGGGTACAGGGGAGAGACCCAGTACTTC. Protein: CASSLGYRGETQYF.

The chain couples TRBV19 to TRBJ2-1, with 7 nucleotides matching TRBD2. With 10 bases clipped from V and 7 bases from J, the junction kept 10 bases outside the gene matches. Germline CDR1 and CDR2: LNHDA and SQIVND (reference sequence). This CDR3 region has 13 residues. Here the CDR3 reads CATSVGGMNEQFF. DNA for the CDR3: TGTGCCACCTCGGTGGGGGGGATGAATGAGCAGTTCTTC.

The rearrangement links TRBV5-1 to TRBJ2-3, with TRBD2 identical over 8 bases. The CDR3 has 17 residues. The germline V gene encodes CDR1 SGHRS and CDR2 YFSETQ. With 4 bases clipped from V and 6 bases from J, the junction kept 16 bases outside the gene matches. CDR3 sequence (DNA): TGCGCCAGCAGCCACGGGCTAGCGGGTGGGTATGAGGATACGCAGTATTTT. This sequence encodes CASSHGLAGGYEDTQYF.

The chain recombines TRBV4-3 with TRBJ1-5; D call uncertain. The V end lost 1 base, the J end lost 4 bases, and 5 bases lay between the germline ends. Germline V gene sequence: CDR1 LGHNA, CDR2 YSLEER. The CDR3 totals 13 residues. The CDR3 nucleotides are TGCGCCAGCAGCCAAGTTCGGAATCAGCCCCAGCATTTT. It is translated as CASSQVRNQPQHF.

This clone was seen just once. V usage is TRBV12-5 and J usage is TRBJ1-3; D not resolved. The V and J ends lost 2 bases and 4 bases respectively, with 15 bases between them. CDR1 is LGHNT, CDR2 FRNRAP, per germline. The CDR3 length is 16 residues. The CDR3, as DNA: TGTGCTAGTGGTTTGAGGGCCGGCAGTGAGGGAAACACCATATATTTT. Residues: CASGLRAGSEGNTIYF.

There are a few counts of this clone. CDR3 nucleotides: TGTGCCAGCAGCCTCTTGGGGTGGGAGCAGTACTTC. Translation: CASSLLGWEQYF. This chain uses TRBV7-9 with TRBJ2-7; D call uncertain. Per germline, CDR1 SEHNR and CDR2 FQNEAQ (reference sequence). Trimming removed 5 bases at V and 7 bases at J, with 12 bases between. The CDR3 sequence is 12 residues long.

The J gene is TRBJ1-2, the V gene TRBV6-1, with D possibly matching TRBD1 (5 bases). The germline V and J ends were trimmed by 2 bases and 5 bases, with 12 bases remaining between them. The length of the CDR3 is 14 residues. Germline assignment: CDR1 MNHNS and CDR2 SASEGT. The CDR3, as DNA: TGTGCCAGCAGTGAATACCCAGGGAAATATGGCTACACCTTC. It encodes CASSEYPGKYGYTF.

The genes are TRBV19 and TRBJ2-5, with a possible D match to TRBD1 (6 bases). Trimming shortened V by 7 bases and J by 5 bases, and 14 bases separated the two germline ends. CDR3 length equals 13 residues. Germline V gives CDR1 LNHDA, CDR2 SQIVND (reference sequence). Here the CDR3 DNA reads TGTGCCAGTAATCCCGCGAGGGGGGAGACCCAGTACTTC. Protein: CASNPARGETQYF. Supplemented by reference TRBV19 and TRBJ2-5, the full variable domain reads DGGITQSPKYLFRKEGQNVTLSCEQNLNHDAMYWYRQDPGQGLRLIYYSQIVNDFQKGDIAEGYSVSREKKESFPLTVTSAQKNPTAFYLCASNPARGETQYFGPGTRLLVL.

This clone has only one observation. The identical CDR3 is also encoded by other nucleotide sequences in the sample. The chain employs TRBV30 and TRBJ1-6, with a possible D match to TRBD1 (6 bases). The CDR3 totals 14 residues. The V end was cut by 2 bases, the J end by 4 bases, with 9 bases between. Germline lookup yields CDR1 GTSNPN and CDR2 SVGIG (reference sequence). The CDR3 here is CAWSTGQYNSPLHF. CDR3 DNA: TGTGCCTGGAGTACCGGACAGTATAATTCACCCCTCCACTTT. The variable domain in full, completed from reference TRBV30 and TRBJ1-6, reads SQTIHQWPATLVQPVGSPLSLECTVEGTSNPNLYWYRQAAGRGLQLLFYSVGIGQISSEVPQNLSASRPQDRQFILSSKKLLLSDSGFYLCAWSTGQYNSPLHFGNGTRLTVT.

V usage is TRBV4-2 and J usage is TRBJ1-3, with TRBD1 as a possible D gene (5 bases). This CDR3 spans 16 amino acids. Germline-derived CDR1 and CDR2 are LGHNA and YNFKEQ. V gave up 0 bases and J gave up 4 bases, with 13 bases separating them. DNA of the CDR3: TGTGCCAGCAGCCAAGATGACAGAGGTAGAGGAAACACCATATATTTT. It yields the protein CASSQDDRGRGNTIYF.

The chain uses TRBV6-5 and TRBJ2-7; D possibly matches TRBD1 or TRBD2 (5 bases each). Trimming cost V 6 bases and J 0 bases, with 12 bases left between them. The CDR3 length is 14 residues. From germline, CDR1 is MNHEY and CDR2 SVGAGI. CDR3: CASSPGSPSYEQYF. CDR3 bases: TGTGCCAGCAGCCCAGGGAGTCCCTCCTACGAGCAGTACTTC.

The chain joins TRBV5-8 to TRBJ2-3; 7 bases map to TRBD1. The CDR3 loop spans 14 amino acids. The germline gives CDR1 SGHTS, CDR2 YDEGEE. V trimming: 6 bases; J trimming: 0 bases; junction bases outside the gene matches: 4. The CDR3 region has the DNA TGTGCCAGCATCGACAGGGCGAGCACAGATACGCAGTATTTT. Translating gives CASIDRASTDTQYF.

This clone was observed a few times. The J gene is TRBJ1-2, the V gene TRBV6-6; 8 positions match TRBD1. Germline V CDR1 and CDR2: MNHNY, SVGAGI (reference sequence). With V trimmed by 0 bases and J by 2 bases, 2 bases remained unmatched. The CDR3 is 15 amino acids. CDR3 coding DNA: TGTGCCAGCAGTTACTCGACAGGGGTAAACTATGGCTACACCTTC. This sequence encodes CASSYSTGVNYGYTF.

The rearrangement joins TRBV5-6 to TRBJ2-2; no reliable D call. Per germline, CDR1 SGHDT and CDR2 YYEEEE. CDR3 length: 16 amino acids. V was trimmed by 4 bases and J by 2 bases, leaving 15 bases between them. The CDR3 loop is CASSKTPLDNTGELFF. Written as DNA, the CDR3 is TGTGCCAGCAGCAAGACTCCCCTAGATAACACCGGGGAGCTGTTTTTT.